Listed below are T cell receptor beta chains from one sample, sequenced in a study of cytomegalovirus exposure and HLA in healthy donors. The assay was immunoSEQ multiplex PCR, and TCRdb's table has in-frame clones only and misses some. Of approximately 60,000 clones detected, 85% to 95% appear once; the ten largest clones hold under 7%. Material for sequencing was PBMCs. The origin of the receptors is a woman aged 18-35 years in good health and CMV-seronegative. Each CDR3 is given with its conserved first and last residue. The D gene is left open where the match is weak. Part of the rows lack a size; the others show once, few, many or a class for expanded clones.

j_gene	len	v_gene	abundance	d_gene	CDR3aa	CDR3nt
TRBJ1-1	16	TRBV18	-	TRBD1	CASSPQGGAGNTEAFF	TGTGCCAGCTCACCACAAGGGGGCGCCGGGAACACTGAAGCTTTCTTT
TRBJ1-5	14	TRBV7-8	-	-	CASSLGRGYQPQHF	TGTGCCAGCAGCTTAGGTCGAGGGTATCAGCCCCAGCATTTT
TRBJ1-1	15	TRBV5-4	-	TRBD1	CASSKPPGQGTEAFF	TGTGCCAGCAGCAAACCTCCGGGACAGGGGACTGAAGCTTTCTTT
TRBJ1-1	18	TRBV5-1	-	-	CASSLGGGSGFGNTEAFF	TGCGCCAGCAGCTTGGGCGGCGGTAGTGGGTTTGGTAACACTGAAGCTTTCTTT
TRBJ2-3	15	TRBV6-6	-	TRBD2	CASRPQRGGLYTQYF	TGTGCCAGCAGACCCCAGCGGGGGGGGCTTTATACGCAGTATTTT
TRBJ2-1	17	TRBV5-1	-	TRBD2	CASSWGLAGVAYNEQFF	TGCGCCAGCAGCTGGGGACTAGCGGGAGTAGCCTACAATGAGCAGTTCTTC
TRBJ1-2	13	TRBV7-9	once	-	CASSLDGRRGYTF	TGTGCCAGCAGCTTAGATGGGAGAAGGGGCTACACCTTC
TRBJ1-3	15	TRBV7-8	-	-	CASSLGGSAGNTIYF	TGTGCCAGCAGCTTAGGCGGTTCGGCTGGAAACACCATATATTTT
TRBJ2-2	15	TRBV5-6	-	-	CASSVHGDYTGELFF	TGTGCCAGCAGCGTGCATGGGGACTACACCGGGGAGCTGTTTTTT
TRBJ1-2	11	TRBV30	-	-	CAWSYRSGYTF	TGTGCCTGGAGCTACAGAAGCGGCTACACCTTC
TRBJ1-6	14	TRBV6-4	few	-	CASSEGRESSPLHF	TGTGCCAGCAGTGAGGGCAGGGAAAGTTCACCCCTCCACTTT
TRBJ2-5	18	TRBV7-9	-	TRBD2	CASSLVPPLAGGWETQYF	TGTGCCAGCAGCTTAGTCCCCCCCCTAGCGGGAGGGTGGGAGACCCAGTACTTC
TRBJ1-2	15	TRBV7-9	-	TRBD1	CASSLRTGVDYGYTF	TGTGCCAGCAGCTTAAGGACAGGGGTAGACTATGGCTACACCTTC
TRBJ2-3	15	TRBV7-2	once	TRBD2	CASGLAGGPTDTQYF	TGTGCCAGCGGACTAGCGGGAGGGCCCACAGATACGCAGTATTTT
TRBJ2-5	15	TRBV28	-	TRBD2	CASSRTSGIQETQYF	TGTGCCAGCAGCCGGACTAGCGGCATCCAAGAGACCCAGTACTTC
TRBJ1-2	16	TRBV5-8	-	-	CASSLGTTEHVYGYTF	TGTGCCAGCAGCCTCGGGACTACGGAACACGTCTATGGCTACACCTTC
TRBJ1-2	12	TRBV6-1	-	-	CASSYPGTGYTF	TGTGCCAGCAGTTATCCAGGGACAGGCTACACCTTC
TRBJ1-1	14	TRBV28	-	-	CASRLNGERAEAFF	TGTGCCAGCAGACTTAACGGGGAACGCGCTGAAGCTTTCTTT
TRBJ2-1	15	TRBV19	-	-	CASSPRGARGNEQFF	TGTGCCAGTAGTCCTCGGGGGGCTAGGGGCAATGAGCAGTTCTTC
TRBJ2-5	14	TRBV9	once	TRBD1	CASSTGTGEETQYF	TGTGCCAGCAGCACCGGGACAGGGGAGGAGACCCAGTACTTC
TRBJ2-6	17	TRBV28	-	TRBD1	CASSPDRGHSGANVLTF	TGTGCCAGCAGTCCCGACAGGGGCCACTCTGGGGCCAACGTCCTGACTTTC
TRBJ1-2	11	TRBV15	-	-	CATTAGRGYTF	TGTGCCACCACAGCGGGGAGGGGCTACACCTTC
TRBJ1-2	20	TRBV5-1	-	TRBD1	CASSWGGQGDVSGSNYGYTF	TGCGCCAGCAGCTGGGGTGGTCAGGGGGACGTCTCCGGATCTAACTATGGCTACACCTTC
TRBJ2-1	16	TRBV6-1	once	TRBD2	CASSGRLAKSYNEQFF	TGTGCCAGCAGTGGACGACTAGCGAAATCCTACAATGAGCAGTTCTTC